This paragraph covers one TCR beta chain sequence. This sample is drawn from a study of cytomegalovirus exposure and HLA in healthy donors. Looked up from germline, CDR1 is MDHEN and CDR2 is SYDVKM. The CDR3 runs to 17 residues. The V segment lost 2 bases and the J segment 3 bases; nucleotides outside the gene matches: 9. PCR used 60 Vbeta primers and 13 Jbeta primers. Assay used: immunoSEQ multiplex PCR; TCRdb lists only in-frame clones, some missing. This table has approximately 160,000 clones, around 79% appearing once. The genes are TRBV28 and TRBJ2-3, with 9 bases aligning to TRBD1. The origin of this receptor is a woman in her forties in good health and CMV-seropositive. The sequencing input was PBMCs. The DNA for the CDR3 is TGTGCCAGCAGTTTAGTTCTTCGGGACAGGGTAACAGATACGCAGTATTTT. Its protein is CASSLVLRDRVTDTQYF.